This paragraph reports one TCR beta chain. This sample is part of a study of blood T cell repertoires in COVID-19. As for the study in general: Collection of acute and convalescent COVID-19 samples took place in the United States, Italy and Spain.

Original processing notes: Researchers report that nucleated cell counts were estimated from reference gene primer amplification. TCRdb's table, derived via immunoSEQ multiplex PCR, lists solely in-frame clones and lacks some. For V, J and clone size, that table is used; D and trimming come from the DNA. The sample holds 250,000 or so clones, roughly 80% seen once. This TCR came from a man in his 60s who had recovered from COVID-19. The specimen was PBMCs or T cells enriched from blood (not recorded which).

The CDR3: CASSYSGRNTEAFF. In DNA, the CDR3 is TGTGCCAGCAGTTACTCTGGCAGGAACACTGAAGCTTTCTTT. The chain joins TRBV6-2 or TRBV6-3 to TRBJ1-1, with D hard to call. Germline values: CDR1 MNHEY, CDR2 SVGEGT. Trimming left V 0 bases short and J 1 base short, with 6 bases between. The CDR3 sequence is 14 residues long.